This entry lists 27 T cell receptor beta chains sequenced from one sample in a study of blood T cell dynamics during melanoma immunotherapy. The time point: week 3, after first cycle of checkpoint inhibitor. Only in-frame clones appear in the TCRdb table, and some are missing; sequencing was by immunoSEQ multiplex PCR. This table has approximately 16,000 clones, about 93% appearing once. The sample in question was blood, obtained from a patient treated with checkpoint blockade. The receptor source for this set is a human donor with melanoma.

The gene calls are TRBV2 and TRBJ2-6; D gene uncertain. The CDR3 is 16 amino acids. The ends were cut back, 1 base at V and 0 bases at J, with 7 bases in the middle. CDR1 is SNHLY and CDR2 is FYNNEI in the germline V gene. The CDR3 bases are TGTGCCAGCAGTGAAGGGCAAAGCTCTGGGGCCAACGTCCTGACTTTC. Translated, it gives CASSEGQSSGANVLTF.

This rearrangement joins TRBV14 to TRBJ1-1; D is perhaps TRBD1 (5 bases). The CDR3 runs 14 residues. The germline V gene has CDR1 SGHDN and CDR2 FVKESK. With 1 base removed from V and 5 bases from J, the gap between germline ends came to 11 bases. Written as DNA, the CDR3 is TGTGCCAGCAGCCAAGTTTTGGGGGGTACTGAAGCTTTCTTT. It is translated as CASSQVLGGTEAFF. Using reference TRBV14 and TRBJ1-1 for the parts outside the CDR3, the full variable domain is EAGVTQFPSHSVIEKGQTVTLRCDPISGHDNLYWYRRVMGKEIKFLLHFVKESKQDESGMPNNRFLAERTGGTYSTLKVQPAELEDSGVYFCASSQVLGGTEAFFGQGTRLTVV.

The J gene is TRBJ1-1, the V gene TRBV20-1; TRBD1 might be the D (5 bases). The germline gives CDR1 DFQATT, CDR2 SNEGSKA (reference sequence). Trimming removed 2 bases from V and 11 bases from J, with 12 bases in between. The CDR3 has 11 amino acids. The CDR3 DNA sequence: TGCAGTGCTAGAAGGGCCAGGGTTGCTTTCTTT. As protein: CSARRARVAFF.

The chain has TRBV4-1 and TRBJ2-5; 11 positions agree with TRBD2. V shed 0 bases and J 2 bases; nucleotides not matched to a gene: 11. The length of the CDR3 is 19 residues. Germline V gene lookup returns CDR1 MGHRA and CDR2 YSYEKL. CDR3 amino acids: CASSQDSSGGPSRQETQYF. The DNA for the CDR3 is TGCGCCAGCAGCCAAGACTCTAGCGGGGGGCCGTCGCGACAAGAGACCCAGTACTTC.

This clone was counted a single time. The gene calls are TRBV5-6 and TRBJ2-2; the D call may be TRBD1 or TRBD2 (5 bases each). The germline CDR1 and CDR2 sequences are SGHDT and YYEEEE. The CDR3 consists of 16 residues. V lost 4 bases, J lost 5 bases, and 18 bases lay in between. The CDR3 region is CASSARGLGMTGELFF. The CDR3 DNA is TGTGCCAGCAGCGCGAGGGGTCTTGGCATGACCGGGGAGCTGTTTTTT.

The rearrangement joins TRBV2 to TRBJ1-5, with D perhaps TRBD1 (6 bases). Trimming took off 8 bases at V and 6 bases at J, with 14 bases between the two ends. The CDR3 consists of 13 residues. CDR1 is SNHLY, CDR2 FYNNEI, per germline. The chain's CDR3 is CASAHREIQPQHF. As DNA, the CDR3 is TGTGCCAGCGCCCACAGGGAGATTCAGCCCCAGCATTTT.

This sequence joins TRBV30 and TRBJ1-1; no clear D. The CDR3 runs 13 residues. V lost 1 base, J lost 3 bases, and 9 bases lay in between. Germline V gene data show CDR1 as GTSNPN and CDR2 as SVGIG (reference sequence). The CDR3 reads CAWSERRDTEAFF. CDR3 nucleotide sequence: TGTGCCTGGAGTGAAAGGCGGGACACTGAAGCTTTCTTT.

The chain links TRBV11-3 to TRBJ1-1, with a tentative D call TRBD1 (5 bases). V was shortened by 2 bases and J by 5 bases, with 12 bases between the two germline ends. This CDR3 contains 14 residues. The germline gives CDR1 SGHNT, CDR2 YENEEA. The CDR3 sequence is CASSLYGAGTEAFF. The CDR3 nucleotides read TGTGCCAGCAGCTTATATGGGGCTGGGACTGAAGCTTTCTTT.

V and J are TRBV5-1 and TRBJ2-7; D is perhaps TRBD1 (6 bases). CDR1 is SGHRS and CDR2 is YFSETQ in the germline V gene. CDR3 length: 14 amino acids. The V end was cut by 6 bases, the J end by 0 bases, with 13 bases between. The CDR3 loop is CASIEGVNSYEQYF. The CDR3 DNA reads as TGCGCCAGCATAGAGGGGGTTAACTCCTACGAGCAGTACTTC. Full variable domain (remainder filled in from reference TRBV5-1 and TRBJ2-7): KAGVTQTPRYLIKTRGQQVTLSCSPISGHRSVSWYQQTPGQGLQFLFEYFSETQRNKGNFPGRFSGRQFSNSRSEMNVSTLELGDSALYLCASIEGVNSYEQYFGPGTRLTVT.

V gene TRBV27 combines with J gene TRBJ2-4; D assignment may be TRBD1 or TRBD2 (6 bases each). Germline CDR1 is MNHEY and CDR2 is SMNVEV (reference sequence). The CDR3 is made up of 16 amino acids. Trimming shortened V by 1 base and J by 1 base, and 11 bases separated the two germline ends. The CDR3 sequence is CASSLLGGLAKNIQYF. The CDR3 nucleotides are TGTGCCAGCAGTTTATTAGGGGGACTTGCCAAAAACATTCAGTACTTC.

The chain employs TRBV2 and TRBJ2-5; TRBD1 might be the D (6 bases). Trimming pared 8 bases from V and 0 bases from J, leaving 7 bases between. Germline lookup yields CDR1 SNHLY and CDR2 FYNNEI. The CDR3 contains 12 residues. The CDR3 DNA reads TGTGCCAGCCAGGGGTACCAAGAGACCCAGTACTTC. This encodes CASQGYQETQYF.

J is TRBJ1-3 and V is TRBV5-1; D not certain. CDR3 length: 14 amino acids. CDR1 and CDR2 (germline): SGHRS, YFSETQ. V was pared by 4 bases and J by 0 bases, with 8 bases between. CDR3: CASSLTSSGNTIYF. The CDR3 bases are TGCGCCAGCAGCCTAACAAGCTCTGGAAACACCATATATTTT.

The chain combines TRBV5-4 with TRBJ1-2; no reliable D call. Trimming cost V 0 bases and J 3 bases, with 9 bases left between them. Germline CDR1 and CDR2: SGHNT and YYREEE (reference sequence). The CDR3 totals 14 residues. The CDR3 protein is CASSLGPIDYGYTF. DNA for the CDR3: TGTGCCAGCAGCTTGGGGCCGATAGACTATGGCTACACCTTC.

The chain joins TRBV5-4 to TRBJ1-1; no reliable D call. The CDR3 sequence is 16 residues long. Germline V lookup: CDR1 SGHNT, CDR2 YYREEE (reference sequence). Trimming stripped 4 bases from V and 2 bases from J, with 18 bases between. The CDR3 is CASSLRHPGINTEAFF. The CDR3 DNA reads TGTGCCAGCAGCCTAAGACACCCGGGGATCAACACTGAAGCTTTCTTT.

J is TRBJ2-1 and V is TRBV6-1; D gene ambiguous. The CDR3 runs 14 residues. Germline V CDR1 and CDR2: MNHNS, SASEGT. V gave up 3 bases and J gave up 3 bases, with 9 bases separating them. CDR3 region: CASSEPPGYNEQFF. As DNA, the CDR3 is TGTGCCAGCAGTGAGCCCCCCGGCTACAATGAGCAGTTCTTC.

V and J are TRBV19 and TRBJ2-7; a weak D match, TRBD2 (7 bases). This CDR3 region has 13 residues. V lost 8 bases to trimming and J lost 3 bases, with 14 bases between them. Germline CDR1 and CDR2: LNHDA and SQIVND (reference sequence). The CDR3 protein is CASGGGGLYEQYF. For the CDR3, the DNA is TGTGCCAGTGGAGGGGGGGGTCTCTACGAGCAGTACTTC.

The chain couples TRBV2 to TRBJ1-1; D not resolved. The CDR3 totals 13 residues. The germline V gene has CDR1 SNHLY and CDR2 FYNNEI. V was trimmed by 7 bases and J by 3 bases, leaving 12 bases between them. CDR3 region: CASTSPGDTEAFF. The CDR3, as DNA: TGTGCCAGCACCAGCCCGGGCGACACTGAAGCTTTCTTT.

This clone was detected only once. V gene TRBV2 combines with J gene TRBJ2-7, with D uncertain. Trimming removed 7 bases at V and 0 bases at J, with 13 bases between. The germline V gene encodes CDR1 SNHLY and CDR2 FYNNEI. CDR3 length equals 14 residues. DNA of the CDR3: TGTGCCAGCACCCAGACCCCGAGCTCCTACGAGCAGTACTTC. It encodes CASTQTPSSYEQYF.

The genes are TRBV2 and TRBJ2-7, with D possibly called TRBD1 or TRBD2 (5 bases each). CDR1 is SNHLY, CDR2 FYNNEI, per germline. With 7 bases removed from V and 6 bases from J, the gap between germline ends came to 22 bases. The CDR3 extends over 15 amino acids. This CDR3 reads CASIQNPGLVSEQYF. CDR3 coding DNA: TGTGCCAGCATTCAGAACCCGGGGCTTGTCTCCGAGCAGTACTTC.

The rearrangement uses TRBV12-5 and TRBJ2-1; D is perhaps TRBD1 (7 bases). The V gene lost 6 bases and the J gene lost 2 bases, with 26 bases spanning the gap. CDR1 and CDR2 from the germline V gene are LGHNT and FRNRAP. The CDR3 contains 19 residues. Here the CDR3 reads CASGARAGQRTPPYNEQFF. CDR3 coding DNA: TGTGCTAGTGGCGCCCGGGCGGGACAGCGCACCCCCCCCTACAATGAGCAGTTCTTC. The variable domain in full, completed from reference TRBV12-5 and TRBJ2-1, reads DARVTQTPRHKVTEMGQEVTMRCQPILGHNTVFWYRQTMMQGLELLAYFRNRAPLDDSGMPKDRFSAEMPDATLATLKIQPSEPRDSAVYFCASGARAGQRTPPYNEQFFGPGTRLTVL.

Points on this clone: One end of the junction fails to match germline, which may point to a read error. The rearrangement uses TRBV7-9 and TRBJ1-1, with D hard to call. From germline, CDR1 is SEHNR and CDR2 FQNEAQ (reference sequence). The CDR3 loop spans 12 amino acids. CDR3 protein: CASSLVPLGGRF. The CDR3, as DNA: TGTGCCAGCAGCTTAGTCCCCCTAGGAGGAAGATTT.

This sequence joins TRBV12-5 and TRBJ2-7; D is unclear. This CDR3 is 14 amino acids long. Trimming removed 6 bases from V and 3 bases from J, with 15 bases in between. Germline V lookup: CDR1 LGHNT, CDR2 FRNRAP. CDR3 DNA: TGTGCTAGTGGCCCGGGCGTGACCCACTACGAGCAGTACTTC. Its protein product is CASGPGVTHYEQYF. The whole variable domain, remainder taken from reference TRBV12-5 and TRBJ2-7, is DARVTQTPRHKVTEMGQEVTMRCQPILGHNTVFWYRQTMMQGLELLAYFRNRAPLDDSGMPKDRFSAEMPDATLATLKIQPSEPRDSAVYFCASGPGVTHYEQYFGPGTRLTVT.

The genes are TRBV19 and TRBJ1-5; D is uncertain. The CDR3 has 13 residues. Germline V gives CDR1 LNHDA, CDR2 SQIVND (reference sequence). Trimming shortened V by 5 bases and J by 7 bases, and 12 bases separated the two germline ends. The CDR3 here is CASSASPGQPQHF. Here the CDR3 DNA reads TGTGCCAGTAGTGCCTCCCCAGGACAGCCCCAGCATTTT.

V gene TRBV30 combines with J gene TRBJ2-3; D perhaps matches TRBD2 (5 bases). The CDR3 is 11 amino acids. The V gene lost 4 bases and the J gene lost 15 bases, with 17 bases spanning the gap. The V gene's germline CDR1 is GTSNPN and CDR2 SVGIG (reference sequence). The CDR3 DNA follows: TGTGCCTGGAACTCGGCGGCAGGAGGTTATTTT. It encodes CAWNSAAGGYF.

The V and J genes are TRBV28 and TRBJ1-5; the D gene is possibly TRBD1 (5 bases). The CDR3 spans 12 residues. CDR1 MDHEN and CDR2 SYDVKM come from the germline V gene. The ends were cut back, 8 bases at V and 5 bases at J, with 10 bases in the middle. As DNA, the CDR3 is TGTGCCAGCGGGTCAGGGCATCAGCCCCAGCATTTT. It translates to CASGSGHQPQHF.

This clone has a single count. The CDR3: CASSLGLERMSNQPQHF. The CDR3 nucleotides are TGTGCCAGCAGCCTGGGACTGGAGCGGATGAGCAATCAGCCCCAGCATTTT. The chain combines TRBV5-5 with TRBJ1-5; the D gene is possibly TRBD1 (5 bases). The ends were cut back, 4 bases at V and 1 base at J, with 18 bases in the middle. The CDR3 covers 17 residues. Germline CDR1 SGHKS, CDR2 YYEKEE (reference sequence).

The chain is built from TRBV5-8 and TRBJ2-3; 11 bases agree with TRBD2. The CDR3 extends over 15 amino acids. Unmatched junction bases numbered 4, after V lost 5 bases and J lost 2 bases. CDR1 and CDR2 (germline): SGHTS, YDEGEE. CDR3 sequence (DNA): TGTGCCAGCAGTCCTAGCGGGAGGAACACAGATACGCAGTATTTT. It codes for CASSPSGRNTDTQYF.